This TCR beta chain was obtained from a study of shared clonotypes between healthy human individuals. Across the whole study: Per donor, CD8 memory used one plate, CD8 naive used two, CD4 memory used three and CD4 naive used three.

Details on this clone: Its antigen is still unknown.

Study-level results: A small donor pool kept down the genetic and exposure-history diversity that was represented. Shared clonotypes: roughly 5% naive CD4, under 4% naive CD8, around 2.2% memory CD4, around 0.4% memory CD8.

Source study methods: Junction-only sequences without quality scores came from ImmunoSEQ, so filtering differed. Assay: immunoSEQ multiplex PCR; the TCRdb copy retains only in-frame clones and omits some. That table furnishes V, J and clone size, whereas the DNA furnished D and trimming. This sample has roughly 770,000 clones; around 96% occur once, and the top ten carry less than 0.25%. V was trimmed by 4 bases and J by 7 bases, leaving 8 bases between them. Germline CDR1 is LNHNV and CDR2 is YYDKDF (reference sequence). The CDR3 is made up of 12 amino acids. Only CD45RO-negative cells positively selected for CCR7 counted as naive CD8 cells, so terminally differentiated effector memory CD45RA+ cells were excluded.

The source of this sequence is a man in his thirties or forties in good health. Sequences were obtained from naive CD8+ T cells sorted from blood. V and J are TRBV15 and TRBJ1-5, with no clear D. The CDR3 nucleotides are TGTGCCACCAGCACGGCGGGGCAGCCCCAGCATTTT. Protein product: CATSTAGQPQHF.